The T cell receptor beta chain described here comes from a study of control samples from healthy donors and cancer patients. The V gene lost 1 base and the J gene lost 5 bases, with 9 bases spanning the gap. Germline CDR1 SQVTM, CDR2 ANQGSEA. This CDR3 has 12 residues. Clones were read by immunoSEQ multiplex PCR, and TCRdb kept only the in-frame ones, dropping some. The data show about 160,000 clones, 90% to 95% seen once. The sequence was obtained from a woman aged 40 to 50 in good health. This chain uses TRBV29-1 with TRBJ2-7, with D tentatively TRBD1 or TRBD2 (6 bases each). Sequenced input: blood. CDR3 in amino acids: CSVEGGAHEQYF. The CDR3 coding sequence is TGCAGCGTTGAAGGGGGGGCTCACGAGCAGTACTTC.